A selection of T cell receptor beta chains follows, all from one sample in a study of T cell responses to AZD1222 COVID-19 vaccine. The repertoire was sequenced with immunoSEQ multiplex PCR; TCRdb's copy has only in-frame clones and lacks some. The sample has tens of thousands of clones; about nine tenths are singletons. The sample consisted of peripheral blood, taken 28 days after the second AZD1222 dose. These TCRs come from an adult who received the AZD1222 COVID-19 vaccine. CDR3s include the opening cysteine and the closing phenylalanine or tryptophan. The D gene is left open where the match is weak. Clone size, where shown, is once, few, many, or a class for clones that have expanded.

TRBD1,.,16,TRBJ1-2,TRBV19,CASSLGGTGKIHGYTF,TGTGCCAGTAGTCTCGGGGGGACAGGGAAAATCCATGGCTACACCTTC
TRBD2,.,16,TRBJ2-3,TRBV6-5,CASSSDGGAGTDTQYF,TGTGCCAGCAGTTCGGACGGGGGGGCGGGCACAGATACGCAGTATTTT
.,.,14,TRBJ1-2,TRBV25-1,CASSEVGANYGYTF,TGTGCCAGCAGTGAAGTAGGGGCTAACTATGGCTACACCTTC
TRBD1,once,14,TRBJ2-7,TRBV4-1,CASSPTGQAYEQYF,TGCGCCAGCAGCCCAACGGGACAGGCCTACGAGCAGTACTTC
TRBD1,.,16,TRBJ1-2,TRBV7-6,CASSIRPAGTGAGYTF,TGTGCCAGCAGCATACGGCCGGCCGGGACAGGGGCTGGCTACACCTTC
.,.,15,TRBJ1-5,TRBV18,CASSPLGYSNQPQHF,TGTGCCAGCTCACCGCTCGGGTACAGCAATCAGCCCCAGCATTTT
.,.,13,TRBJ1-2,TRBV29-1,CSVGARLGPGYTF,TGCAGCGTGGGGGCGCGGTTGGGACCCGGCTACACCTTC
.,.,15,TRBJ2-3,TRBV10-3,CAISEGVAVTDTQYF,TGTGCCATCAGTGAGGGGGTAGCGGTCACAGATACGCAGTATTTT
TRBD1,.,12,TRBJ1-2,TRBV30,CAWTTGGNGYTF,TGTGCCTGGACTACAGGGGGCAACGGCTACACCTTC
TRBD2,.,14,TRBJ2-7,TRBV2,CASLGLAGVYEQYF,TGTGCCAGCCTCGGACTAGCGGGGGTCTACGAGCAGTACTTC
.,.,16,TRBJ1-3,TRBV3-1/TRBV3-2,CASSLFLPGAGNTIYF,TGTGCCAGCAGCCTTTTTTTACCTGGGGCAGGAAACACCATATATTTT
.,once,13,TRBJ2-3,TRBV5-1,CASSLAAADTQYF,TGCGCCAGCAGCTTGGCCGCAGCAGATACGCAGTATTTT
TRBD1,.,15,TRBJ2-7,TRBV7-8,CASSFRDRGPHEQYF,TGTGCCAGCAGCTTCCGGGACAGGGGGCCCCACGAGCAGTACTTC
.,.,13,TRBJ2-3,TRBV20-1,CSASKGGTDTQYF,TGCAGTGCTAGTAAGGGGGGGACAGATACGCAGTATTTT
TRBD1,.,16,TRBJ1-4,TRBV28,CASSPPGQGAWEKLFF,TGTGCCAGCAGTCCCCCTGGACAGGGGGCCTGGGAAAAACTGTTTTTT
.,.,14,TRBJ1-5,TRBV2,CASSEAGGRQPQHF,TGTGCCAGCAGTGAAGCCGGGGGACGTCAGCCCCAGCATTTT
TRBD1,.,15,TRBJ2-7,TRBV28,CASSSTGGILYEQYF,TGTGCCAGCAGTTCCACAGGGGGTATTCTCTACGAGCAGTACTTC
TRBD1,.,13,TRBJ1-2,TRBV11-2,CASSSAPGQGYTF,TGTGCCAGCAGCTCAGCACCGGGACAGGGCTACACCTTC
TRBD2,.,15,TRBJ2-1,TRBV10-3,CAIREAGGHYNEQFF,TGTGCCATCAGAGAAGCGGGGGGACATTACAATGAGCAGTTCTTC
TRBD1,.,16,TRBJ1-2,TRBV19,CASSIAWTGGSYGYTF,TGTGCCAGTAGTATAGCGTGGACAGGGGGGTCCTATGGCTACACCTTC
.,.,15,TRBJ1-4,TRBV28,CASSLPLGVNEKLFF,TGTGCCAGCAGTTTACCTCTCGGGGTGAATGAAAAACTGTTTTTT
TRBD1,.,15,TRBJ2-2,TRBV4-1,CASSPQGANTGELFF,TGCGCCAGCAGCCCCCAGGGGGCAAACACCGGGGAGCTGTTTTTT
.,.,16,TRBJ1-3,TRBV9,CASSVTVQGAGNTIYF,TGTGCCAGCAGCGTAACAGTGCAGGGTGCTGGAAACACCATATATTTT
.,.,15,TRBJ2-3,TRBV5-1,CASTLDSLLTDTQYF,TGCGCCAGTACTCTCGACAGTCTGCTAACAGATACGCAGTATTTT
TRBD1,.,14,TRBJ1-2,TRBV5-1,CASSWDSTNYGYTF,TGCGCCAGCAGCTGGGACAGCACTAACTATGGCTACACCTTC
.,.,14,TRBJ2-3,TRBV5-1,CASSLADATDTQYF,TGCGCCAGCAGCTTGGCTGACGCCACAGATACGCAGTATTTT